Listed below are T cell receptor beta chains from one sample, sequenced in a study of identical twins. Using its own MiXCR run on the 5' RACE reads, TCRdb lists one record per CDR3 protein. The sample lists roughly 500,000 distinct CDR3 sequences; approximately 22% were seen once. Another study also made use of these data, one on T cells expressing NK-cell markers.

Sequencing was carried out using CD4+ T cells sorted from blood. These receptors were obtained from a woman aged 18-29 years in good health. Both conserved end residues are part of each CDR3. Fields, in order: D gene, clone size, J gene, V gene, CDR3 protein, CDR3 DNA. A D gene is named only where the DNA matches it firmly. Expanded clones are given a class, and other clones once, few, many or no size at all.

>-|-|TRBJ2-7|TRBV20-1
CSATTGYEQYF
TGCAGTGCTACCACAGGCTACGAGCAGTACTTC
>TRBD1|many|TRBJ2-7|TRBV7-2
CASSPDRFYEQYF
TGTGCCAGCAGCCCGGACAGGTTTTACGAGCAGTACTTC
>TRBD1|many|TRBJ1-1|TRBV29-1
CSVDRVGNTEAFF
TGCAGCGTGGACAGGGTGGGGAACACTGAAGCTTTCTTT
>-|few|TRBJ2-7|TRBV20-1
CSAGPVTAYEQYF
TGCAGTGCTGGACCCGTAACAGCCTACGAGCAGTACTTC
>-|-|TRBJ2-7|TRBV7-9
CASSSLIYEQYF
TGTGCCAGCAGCTCTTTAATCTACGAGCAGTACTTC
>-|few|TRBJ2-7|TRBV5-1
CASSLATGPVYEQYF
TGCGCCAGCAGCTTGGCCACGGGGCCGGTCTACGAGCAGTACTTC
>-|-|TRBJ2-3|TRBV7-6
CASTVGGGGIDTQYF
TGTGCCAGCACAGTGGGGGGGGGCGGAATAGATACGCAGTATTTT
>-|many|TRBJ1-2|TRBV4-2
CASSHGQDYGYTF
TGTGCCAGCAGCCATGGGCAGGACTATGGCTACACCTTC
>-|few|TRBJ1-1|TRBV20-1
CSASDARLQAFF
TGCAGTGCTAGTGATGCAAGGTTGCAAGCTTTCTTT
>TRBD1|few|TRBJ1-4|TRBV27
CASSFRGREKLFF
TGTGCCAGCAGTTTCAGGGGGAGAGAAAAACTGTTTTTT
>TRBD2|once|TRBJ2-7|TRBV10-3
CAISEGYGTSGVF
TGTGCCATCAGTGAGGGCTACGGGACTAGCGGGGTCTTC
>TRBD2|few|TRBJ2-1|TRBV4-2
CASSQAGGPDNEQFF
TGTGCCAGCAGCCAAGCGGGGGGGCCGGACAATGAGCAGTTCTTC
>-|-|TRBJ1-1|TRBV3-1
CASSHGAVTEAFF
TGTGCCAGCAGCCACGGAGCAGTGACTGAAGCTTTCTTT
>TRBD2|few|TRBJ2-5|TRBV11-2
CASSRPGGPLLQVRETQYF
TGTGCCAGCAGCCGGCCGGGAGGACCCCTCTTGCAAGTACGAGAGACCCAGTACTTC
>TRBD1|few|TRBJ1-2|TRBV20-1
CSARGQGEGYGYTF
TGCAGTGCTAGAGGGCAGGGGGAAGGGTATGGCTACACCTTC
>-|-|TRBJ1-5|TRBV29-1
CSVWGNRNQPQHF
TGCAGCGTTTGGGGAAACCGCAATCAGCCCCAGCATTTT
>-|few|TRBJ1-5|TRBV5-1
CASSFTSGNQPQHF
TGCGCCAGCAGCTTTACCAGTGGGAATCAGCCCCAGCATTTT
>-|few|TRBJ2-3|TRBV20-1
CSAKTGGTAWAQYF
TGCAGTGCCAAGACAGGAGGGACAGCCTGGGCGCAGTATTTT
>TRBD2|-|TRBJ2-7|TRBV7-9
CASSLEQAGGYEQYF
TGTGCCAGCAGCTTAGAACAAGCGGGAGGGTACGAGCAGTACTTC
>-|few|TRBJ1-6|TRBV10-3
CAISETLQGSNSPLHF
TGTGCCATCAGTGAGACTTTACAGGGTAGTAATTCACCCCTCCACTTT
>TRBD1|-|TRBJ2-1|TRBV12-3/TRBV12-4
CASSLAVTGDTYNEQFF
TGTGCCAGCAGTTTAGCGGTCACAGGGGACACCTACAATGAGCAGTTCTTC
>TRBD2|many|TRBJ2-1|TRBV6-1
CASSRTTLAVEQFF
TGTGCCAGCAGCCGAACAACACTAGCGGTTGAGCAGTTCTTC
>-|many|TRBJ2-1|TRBV12-3/TRBV12-4
CASSFAIEQFF
TGTGCCAGCAGTTTTGCGATTGAGCAGTTCTTC
>-|-|TRBJ1-5|TRBV20-1
CSARDWAGTQPQHF
TGCAGTGCTAGAGATTGGGCAGGGACTCAGCCCCAGCATTTT
>TRBD1|-|TRBJ1-4|TRBV7-8
CASSPQDRGVREKLFF
TGTGCCAGCAGCCCCCAAGACAGGGGGGTGAGGGAAAAACTGTTTTTT
>-|many|TRBJ2-4|TRBV5-1
CASSEDPGLAKNIQYF
TGCGCCAGCAGCGAAGATCCGGGACTAGCCAAAAACATTCAGTACTTC
>-|-|TRBJ2-5|TRBV27
CASSFLPRQGGRETQYF
TGTGCCAGCAGTTTCCTCCCCCGTCAGGGTGGGCGAGAGACCCAGTACTTC
>-|-|TRBJ1-5|TRBV2
CASSEANRLEDLSGNQPQHF
TGTGCCAGCAGTGAAGCGAACCGACTGGAGGACTTGTCGGGCAATCAGCCCCAGCATTTT
>-|-|TRBJ2-7|TRBV20-1
CSARDTSLGEQYF
TGCAGTGCTAGAGATACTAGCTTGGGGGAGCAGTACTTC
>-|few|TRBJ2-2|TRBV7-3
CASSSVGSGELFF
TGTGCCAGCAGCTCCGTCGGATCCGGGGAGCTGTTTTTT
>-|-|TRBJ1-1|TRBV20-1
CSAGGGSNYLNTEAFF
TGCAGTGCCGGGGGCGGATCCAACTATTTGAACACTGAAGCTTTCTTT
>-|-|TRBJ1-1|TRBV12-3/TRBV12-4
CASLWQGVTEAFF
TGTGCCAGCCTCTGGCAGGGAGTCACTGAAGCTTTCTTT
>-|-|TRBJ1-1|TRBV6-5
CASSLGHGQAAFF
TGTGCCAGCAGCTTAGGACATGGCCAGGCAGCTTTCTTT
>-|few|TRBJ2-1|TRBV7-2
CASSLEAGPYNEQFF
TGTGCCAGCAGCTTAGAGGCAGGTCCCTACAATGAGCAGTTCTTC
>-|-|TRBJ2-3|TRBV20-1
CSARSEGRGTDTQYF
TGCAGTGCTAGGTCTGAGGGCAGGGGCACAGATACGCAGTATTTT
>-|once|TRBJ2-7|TRBV19
CASSMIGQSYEQYF
TGTGCCAGTAGTATGATCGGACAGTCCTACGAGCAGTACTTC
>TRBD1|few|TRBJ2-2|TRBV12-3/TRBV12-4
CASSHLRDRGTGELFF
TGTGCCAGCAGTCACCTCCGGGACAGGGGAACCGGGGAGCTGTTTTTT
>TRBD1|many|TRBJ1-1|TRBV6-1
CASRRGQNTEAFF
TGTGCCAGCAGAAGGGGGCAGAACACTGAAGCTTTCTTT
>TRBD2|-|TRBJ2-3|TRBV6-1
CASSVAGGADTQYF
TGTGCCAGCAGTGTAGCGGGAGGGGCAGATACGCAGTATTTT
>TRBD2|-|TRBJ2-5|TRBV10-1
CASSESSSGTETQYF
TGCGCCAGCAGTGAGTCGTCTAGCGGGACTGAGACCCAGTACTTC
>-|many|TRBJ1-1|TRBV7-9
CASTPKAVRTEAFF
TGTGCCAGCACCCCCAAGGCTGTTCGTACTGAAGCTTTCTTT
>TRBD2|-|TRBJ2-1|TRBV10-2
CASSEWRGGLWSYNEQFF
TGCGCCAGCAGTGAATGGCGGGGGGGGCTTTGGTCCTACAATGAGCAGTTCTTC
>-|-|TRBJ2-7|TRBV30
CAWSWGDEQYF
TGTGCCTGGAGTTGGGGGGACGAGCAGTACTTC
>-|-|TRBJ2-3|TRBV7-9
CASSHDSTLDTQYF
TGTGCCAGCAGCCACGACTCGACCCTCGATACGCAGTATTTT
>-|few|TRBJ1-2|TRBV5-1
CASSLASVTGIYGYTF
TGCGCCAGCAGCTTGGCCTCCGTTACAGGGATTTATGGCTACACCTTC
>TRBD2|-|TRBJ2-3|TRBV19
CASRSRRASGDTQYF
TGTGCCAGTAGATCTCGAAGAGCTAGCGGGGATACGCAGTATTTT
>-|few|TRBJ1-2|TRBV19
CASCRNHGYTF
TGTGCCAGCTGTAGGAACCATGGCTACACCTTC
>-|few|TRBJ2-2|TRBV6-1
CASTQRGNTGELFF
TGTGCCAGCACCCAGAGGGGGAACACCGGGGAGCTGTTTTTT
>TRBD2|few|TRBJ2-3|TRBV20-1
CSAKLAEDTQYF
TGCAGTGCTAAACTAGCGGAGGATACGCAGTATTTT
>TRBD2|few|TRBJ2-7|TRBV4-2
CASSRDQTSGGYEQYF
TGTGCCAGCAGCCGAGACCAGACTAGCGGGGGATACGAGCAGTACTTC
>TRBD1|many|TRBJ2-7|TRBV12-3/TRBV12-4
CASSSPNRGMDEQYF
TGTGCCAGCAGCAGCCCAAACAGGGGGATGGACGAGCAGTACTTC
>-|-|TRBJ2-1|TRBV6-2/TRBV6-3
CASSRLSKYEQFF
TGTGCCAGCAGCCGACTGTCGAAGTATGAGCAGTTCTTC
>-|-|TRBJ2-3|TRBV15
CATSKVSSTDTQYF
TGTGCCACCAGCAAGGTATCTAGCACAGATACGCAGTATTTT
>TRBD2|few|TRBJ2-3|TRBV20-1
CSARDSQRGGMVDTQYF
TGCAGTGCTAGAGATTCCCAGCGGGGAGGGATGGTAGATACGCAGTATTTT
>-|-|TRBJ2-4|TRBV20-1
CSALYRSGAKNIQYF
TGCAGTGCTCTTTATCGGTCCGGGGCCAAAAACATTCAGTACTTC